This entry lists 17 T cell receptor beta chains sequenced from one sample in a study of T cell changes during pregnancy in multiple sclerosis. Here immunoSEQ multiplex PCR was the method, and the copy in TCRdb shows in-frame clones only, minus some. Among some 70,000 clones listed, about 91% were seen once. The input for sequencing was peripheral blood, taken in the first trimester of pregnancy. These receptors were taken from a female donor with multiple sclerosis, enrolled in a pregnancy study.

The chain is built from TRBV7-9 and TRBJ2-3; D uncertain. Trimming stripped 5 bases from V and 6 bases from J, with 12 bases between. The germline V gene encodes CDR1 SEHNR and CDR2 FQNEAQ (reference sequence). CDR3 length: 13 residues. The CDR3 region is CASSPRGPDTQYF. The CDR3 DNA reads TGTGCCAGCAGCCCCCGAGGTCCGGATACGCAGTATTTT.

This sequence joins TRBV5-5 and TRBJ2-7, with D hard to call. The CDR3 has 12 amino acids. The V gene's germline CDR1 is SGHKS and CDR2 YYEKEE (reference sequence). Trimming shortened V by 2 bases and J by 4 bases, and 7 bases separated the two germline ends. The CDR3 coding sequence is TGTGCCAGCAGCTTCGGCGGATACGAGCAGTACTTC. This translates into CASSFGGYEQYF.

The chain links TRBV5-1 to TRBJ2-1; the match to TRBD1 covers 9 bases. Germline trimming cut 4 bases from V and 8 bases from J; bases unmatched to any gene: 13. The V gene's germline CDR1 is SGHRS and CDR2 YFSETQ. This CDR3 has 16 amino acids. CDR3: CASSRLGDRAVDEQFF. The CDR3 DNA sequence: TGCGCCAGCAGCCGCCTGGGGGACAGGGCTGTCGATGAGCAGTTCTTC.

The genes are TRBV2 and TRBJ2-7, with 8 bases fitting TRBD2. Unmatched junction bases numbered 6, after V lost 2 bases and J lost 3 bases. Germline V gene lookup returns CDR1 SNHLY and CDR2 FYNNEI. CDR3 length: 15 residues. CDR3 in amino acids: CASSELAGTNYEQYF. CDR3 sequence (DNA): TGTGCCAGCAGTGAACTAGCGGGTACCAACTACGAGCAGTACTTC.

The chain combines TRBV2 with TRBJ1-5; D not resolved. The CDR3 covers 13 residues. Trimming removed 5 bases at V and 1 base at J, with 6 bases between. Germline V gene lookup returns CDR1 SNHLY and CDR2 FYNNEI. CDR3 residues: CASSRESNQPQHF. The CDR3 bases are TGTGCCAGCAGTCGGGAAAGCAATCAGCCCCAGCATTTT.

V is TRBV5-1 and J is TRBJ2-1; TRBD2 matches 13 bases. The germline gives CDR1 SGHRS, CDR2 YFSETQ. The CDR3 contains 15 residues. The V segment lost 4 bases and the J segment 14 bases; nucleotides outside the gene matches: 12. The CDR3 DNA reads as TGCGCCAGCAGCCGCGGGACTAGCGGGGTCGATTGGGAGTTCTTC. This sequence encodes CASSRGTSGVDWEFF.

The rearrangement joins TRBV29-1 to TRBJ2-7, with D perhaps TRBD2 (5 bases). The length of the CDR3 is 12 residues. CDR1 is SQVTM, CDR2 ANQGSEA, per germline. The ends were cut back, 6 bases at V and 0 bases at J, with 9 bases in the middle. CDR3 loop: CSVGELSYEQYF. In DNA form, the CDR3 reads TGCAGCGTGGGAGAGCTCTCCTACGAGCAGTACTTC.

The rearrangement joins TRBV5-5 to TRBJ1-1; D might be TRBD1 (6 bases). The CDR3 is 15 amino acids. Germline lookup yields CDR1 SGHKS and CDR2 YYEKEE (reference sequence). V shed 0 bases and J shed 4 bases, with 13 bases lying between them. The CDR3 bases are TGTGCCAGCAGCTTGGAGGGGGGGGTGGGCACTGAAGCTTTCTTT. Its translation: CASSLEGGVGTEAFF.

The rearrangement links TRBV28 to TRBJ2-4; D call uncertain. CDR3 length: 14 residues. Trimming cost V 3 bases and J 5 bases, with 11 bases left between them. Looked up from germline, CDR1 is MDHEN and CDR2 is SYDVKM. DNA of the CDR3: TGTGCCAGCAGTTTTTTCAGTCCTCAAAACATTCAGTACTTC. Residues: CASSFFSPQNIQYF.

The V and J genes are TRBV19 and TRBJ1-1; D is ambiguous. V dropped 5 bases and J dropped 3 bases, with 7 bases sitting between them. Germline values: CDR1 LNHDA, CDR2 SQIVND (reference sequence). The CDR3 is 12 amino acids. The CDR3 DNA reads TGTGCCAGTAGTTGGTCAGACACTGAAGCTTTCTTT. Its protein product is CASSWSDTEAFF.

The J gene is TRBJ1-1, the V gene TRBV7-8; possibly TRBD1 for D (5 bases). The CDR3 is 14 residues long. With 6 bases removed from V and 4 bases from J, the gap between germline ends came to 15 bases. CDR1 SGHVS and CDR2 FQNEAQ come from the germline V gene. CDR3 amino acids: CASSSKGLITEAFF. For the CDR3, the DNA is TGTGCCAGCAGTTCTAAGGGACTTATCACTGAAGCTTTCTTT.

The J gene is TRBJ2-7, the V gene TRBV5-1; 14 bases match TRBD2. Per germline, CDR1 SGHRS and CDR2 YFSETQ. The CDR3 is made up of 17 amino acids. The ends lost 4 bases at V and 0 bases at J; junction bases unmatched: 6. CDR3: CASSLGLAGGVSYEQYF. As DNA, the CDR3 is TGCGCCAGCAGCCTAGGACTAGCGGGGGGCGTCTCCTACGAGCAGTACTTC. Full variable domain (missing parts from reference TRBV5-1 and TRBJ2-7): KAGVTQTPRYLIKTRGQQVTLSCSPISGHRSVSWYQQTPGQGLQFLFEYFSETQRNKGNFPGRFSGRQFSNSRSEMNVSTLELGDSALYLCASSLGLAGGVSYEQYFGPGTRLTVT.

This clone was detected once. The CDR3 sequence: CACLRQTYEQYF. The CDR3, as DNA: TGTGCCTGTTTGAGGCAGACCTACGAGCAGTACTTC. V is TRBV30 and J is TRBJ2-7, with D hard to call. V lost 6 bases and J lost 2, with 11 bases in between. The CDR3 has 12 residues. Germline CDR1 reads GTSNPN; CDR2 reads SVGIG (reference sequence).

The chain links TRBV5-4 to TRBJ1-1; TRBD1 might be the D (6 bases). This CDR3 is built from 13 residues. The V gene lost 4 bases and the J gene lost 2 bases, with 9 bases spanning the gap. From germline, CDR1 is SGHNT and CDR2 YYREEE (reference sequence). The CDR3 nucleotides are TGTGCCAGCAGCGGCAGGGGAAACACTGAAGCTTTCTTT. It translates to CASSGRGNTEAFF.

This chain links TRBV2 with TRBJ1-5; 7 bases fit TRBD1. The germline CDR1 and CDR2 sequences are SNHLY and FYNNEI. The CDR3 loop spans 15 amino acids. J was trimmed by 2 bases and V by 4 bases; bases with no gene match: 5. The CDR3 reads CASSGAGGRNQPQHF. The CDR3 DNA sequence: TGTGCCAGCAGTGGGGCAGGGGGACGCAATCAGCCCCAGCATTTT.

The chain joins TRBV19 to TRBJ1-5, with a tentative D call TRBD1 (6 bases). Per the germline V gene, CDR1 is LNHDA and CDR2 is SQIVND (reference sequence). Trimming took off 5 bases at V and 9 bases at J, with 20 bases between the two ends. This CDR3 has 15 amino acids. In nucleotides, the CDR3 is TGTGCCAGTAGTTACGGGCTTCGAATGGGGGCGCCCCAGCATTTT. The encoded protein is CASSYGLRMGAPQHF.

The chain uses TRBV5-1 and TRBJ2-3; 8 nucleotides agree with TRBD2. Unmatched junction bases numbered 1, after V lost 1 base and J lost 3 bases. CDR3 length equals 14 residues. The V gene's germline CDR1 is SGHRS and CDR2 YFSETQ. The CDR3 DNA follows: TGCGCCAGCAGCTTGCCTAGCGGGACAGATACGCAGTATTTT. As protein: CASSLPSGTDTQYF.